Described below is a single TCR beta chain sequence and its context. Antigen specificity is unknown. The library was designed around alpha chains, so this beta chain is a stray read whose abundance carries little weight. This sample is part of a study of spatial heterogeneity in lung cancer. Turning to the study itself: Unique TCR and UMI combinations averaged more than ten appearances each in raw reads.

Study-wide results and caveats: Expanded alpha and beta TCR counts within tumors tracked tumor mutation counts.

The study tagged each TCR cDNA molecule with a unique molecular identifier. MiXCR, run by TCRdb on the 5' RACE reads, gives a single entry per CDR3 protein. The sample has roughly 8,000 distinct CDR3 sequences; approximately 8.2% are singletons. The V gene's germline CDR1 is MNHEY and CDR2 SVGEGT. The CDR3 spans 16 residues. Trimming cost V 0 bases and J 3 bases; bases outside gene matches: 4. Time point meaning: sample taken at primary tumor resection. Patients with untreated early-stage non-small cell lung cancer, numbering 72, were the donors. This sequence joins TRBV6-2 or TRBV6-3 and TRBJ2-3; 9 nucleotides match TRBD1. Here the sequenced sample was lung tumor tissue, taken at surgery. This sequence was found in a male donor with early-stage non-small cell lung cancer. The CDR3 region is CASSYSGTGRTDTQYF. In nucleotides, the CDR3 is TGTGCCAGCAGTTACTCCGGGACAGGGAGAACAGATACGCAGTATTTT.